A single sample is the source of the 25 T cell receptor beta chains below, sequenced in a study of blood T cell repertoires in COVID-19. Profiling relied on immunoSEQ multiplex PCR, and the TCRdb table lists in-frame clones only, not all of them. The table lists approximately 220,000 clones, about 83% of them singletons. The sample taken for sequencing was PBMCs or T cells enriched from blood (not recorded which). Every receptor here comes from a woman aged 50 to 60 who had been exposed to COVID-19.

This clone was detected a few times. The chain's CDR3 is CASSTTDRGYNSPLHF. For the CDR3, the DNA is TGTGCCAGTAGTACGACCGACAGGGGCTATAATTCACCCCTCCACTTT. V gene TRBV19 combines with J gene TRBJ1-6, with TRBD1 matching 8 bases. Unmatched junction bases numbered 5, after V lost 4 bases and J lost 3 bases. The CDR3 is 16 residues long. Looked up from germline, CDR1 is LNHDA and CDR2 is SQIVND (reference sequence).

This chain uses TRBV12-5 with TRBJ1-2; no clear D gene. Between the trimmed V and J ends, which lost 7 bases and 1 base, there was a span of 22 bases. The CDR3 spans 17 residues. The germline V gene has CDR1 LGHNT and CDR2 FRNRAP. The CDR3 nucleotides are TGTGCTAGTGCCTTGCGCAGCGGAAGTGGTAGTAACTATGGCTACACCTTC. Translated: CASALRSGSGSNYGYTF.

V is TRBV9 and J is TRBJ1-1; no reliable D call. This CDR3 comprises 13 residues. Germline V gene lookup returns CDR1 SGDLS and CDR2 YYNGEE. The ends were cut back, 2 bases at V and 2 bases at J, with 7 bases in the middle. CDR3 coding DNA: TGTGCCAGCAGCGTGCAGGCAAACACTGAAGCTTTCTTT. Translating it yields CASSVQANTEAFF.

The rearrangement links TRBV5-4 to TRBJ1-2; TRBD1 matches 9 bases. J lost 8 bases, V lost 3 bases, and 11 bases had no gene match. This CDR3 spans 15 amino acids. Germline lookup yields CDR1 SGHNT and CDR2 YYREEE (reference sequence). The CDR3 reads CASSSGTGSWGGYTF. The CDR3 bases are TGTGCCAGCAGCTCTGGGACAGGGAGTTGGGGGGGCTACACCTTC.

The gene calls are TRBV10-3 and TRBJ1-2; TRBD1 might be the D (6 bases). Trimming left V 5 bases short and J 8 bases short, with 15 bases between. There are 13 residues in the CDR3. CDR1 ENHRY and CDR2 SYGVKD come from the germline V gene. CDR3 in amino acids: CAISLTGLGGYTF. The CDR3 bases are TGTGCCATCAGTCTGACAGGTTTGGGGGGCTACACCTTC.

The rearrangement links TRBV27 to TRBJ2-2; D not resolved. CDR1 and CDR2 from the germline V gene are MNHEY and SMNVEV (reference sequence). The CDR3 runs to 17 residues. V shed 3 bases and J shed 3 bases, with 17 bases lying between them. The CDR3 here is CASSFGPQRRYTGELFF. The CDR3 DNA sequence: TGTGCCAGCAGTTTCGGCCCCCAACGGCGGTACACCGGGGAGCTGTTTTTT.

CDR3 protein: CASSESRRPNEKLFF. The CDR3, as DNA: TGCGCCAGCAGTGAGTCGAGGCGGCCTAATGAAAAACTGTTTTTT. The chain joins TRBV10-2 to TRBJ1-4; D is undetermined. V lost 0 bases, J lost 3 bases, and 8 bases lay in between. The CDR3 covers 15 residues. Germline V gene lookup returns CDR1 WSHSY and CDR2 SAAADI.

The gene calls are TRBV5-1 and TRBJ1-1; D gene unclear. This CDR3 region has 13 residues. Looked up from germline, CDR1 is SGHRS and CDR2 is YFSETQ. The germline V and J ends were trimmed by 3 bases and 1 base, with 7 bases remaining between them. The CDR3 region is CASSSVTNTEAFF. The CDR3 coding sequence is TGCGCCAGCAGCTCAGTTACGAACACTGAAGCTTTCTTT. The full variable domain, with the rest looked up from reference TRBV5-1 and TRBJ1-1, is KAGVTQTPRYLIKTRGQQVTLSCSPISGHRSVSWYQQTPGQGLQFLFEYFSETQRNKGNFPGRFSGRQFSNSRSEMNVSTLELGDSALYLCASSSVTNTEAFFGQGTRLTVV.

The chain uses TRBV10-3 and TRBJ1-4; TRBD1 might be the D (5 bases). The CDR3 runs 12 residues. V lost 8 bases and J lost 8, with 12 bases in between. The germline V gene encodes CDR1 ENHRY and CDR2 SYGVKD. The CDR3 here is CAIGPGQEKLFF. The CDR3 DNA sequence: TGTGCCATCGGTCCAGGGCAGGAAAAACTGTTTTTT.

For the CDR3, the DNA is TGTGCCAGCAGTGAAGCATGGGGGCCAGATACGCAGTATTTT. Its protein product is CASSEAWGPDTQYF. J is TRBJ2-3 and V is TRBV6-1, with D possibly TRBD1 on 6 matching bases. The CDR3 length is 14 residues. Trimming shortened V by 0 bases and J by 4 bases, and 8 bases separated the two germline ends. Per the germline V gene, CDR1 is MNHNS and CDR2 is SASEGT.

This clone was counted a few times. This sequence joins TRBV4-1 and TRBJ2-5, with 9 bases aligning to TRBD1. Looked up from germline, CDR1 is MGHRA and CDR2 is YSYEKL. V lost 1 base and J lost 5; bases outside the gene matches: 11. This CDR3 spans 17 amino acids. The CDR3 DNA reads TGCGCCAGCAGCCAAGTTTATACGGACAGGGGATTCGAGACCCAGTACTTC. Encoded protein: CASSQVYTDRGFETQYF.

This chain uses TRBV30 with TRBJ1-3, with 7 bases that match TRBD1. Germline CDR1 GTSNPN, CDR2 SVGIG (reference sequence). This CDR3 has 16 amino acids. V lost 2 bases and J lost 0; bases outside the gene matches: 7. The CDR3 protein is CAWSPGQTSSGNTIYF. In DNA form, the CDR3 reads TGTGCCTGGAGTCCGGGACAGACTAGCTCTGGAAACACCATATATTTT.

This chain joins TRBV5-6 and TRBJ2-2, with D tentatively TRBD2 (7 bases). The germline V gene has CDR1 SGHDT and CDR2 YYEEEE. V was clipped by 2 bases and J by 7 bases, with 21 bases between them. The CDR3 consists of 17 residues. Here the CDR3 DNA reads TGTGCCAGCAGCTTTCCTAGCGCGGGGGCCCAAGGCGGGGAGCTGTTTTTT. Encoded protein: CASSFPSAGAQGGELFF.

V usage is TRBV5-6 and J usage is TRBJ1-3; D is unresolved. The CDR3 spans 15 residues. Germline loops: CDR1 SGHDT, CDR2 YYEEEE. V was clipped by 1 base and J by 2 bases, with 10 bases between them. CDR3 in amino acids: CASSLKTQAGNTIYF. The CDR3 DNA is TGTGCCAGCAGCTTGAAAACCCAGGCTGGAAACACCATATATTTT.

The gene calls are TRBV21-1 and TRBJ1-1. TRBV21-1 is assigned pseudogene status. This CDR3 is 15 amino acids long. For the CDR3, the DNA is TGTGCCAGCAGCCCTGGAGGGAAAGGGAACACTGAAGCTTTCTTT. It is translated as CASSPGGKGNTEAFF.

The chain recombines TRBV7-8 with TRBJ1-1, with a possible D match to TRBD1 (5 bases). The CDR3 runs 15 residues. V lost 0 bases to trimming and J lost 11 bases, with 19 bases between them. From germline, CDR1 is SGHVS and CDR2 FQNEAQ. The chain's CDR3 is CASSLAKGQPRSAFF. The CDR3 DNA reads TGTGCCAGCAGCTTAGCGAAGGGGCAGCCTAGGAGTGCTTTCTTT.

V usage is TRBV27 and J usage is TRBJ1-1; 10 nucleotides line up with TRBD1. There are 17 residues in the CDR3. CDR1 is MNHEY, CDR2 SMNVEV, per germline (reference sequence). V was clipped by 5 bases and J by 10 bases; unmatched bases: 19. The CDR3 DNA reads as TGTGCCAGCAGTGCATCCCGGGACAGGGGCCTGAACACTCGAGCTTTCTTT. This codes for CASSASRDRGLNTRAFF.

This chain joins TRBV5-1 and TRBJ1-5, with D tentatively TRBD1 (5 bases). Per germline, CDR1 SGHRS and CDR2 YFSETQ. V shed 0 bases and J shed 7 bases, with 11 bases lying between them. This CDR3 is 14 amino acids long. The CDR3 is CASSLGEQEQPQHF. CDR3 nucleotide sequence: TGCGCCAGCAGCTTGGGTGAACAGGAGCAGCCCCAGCATTTT.

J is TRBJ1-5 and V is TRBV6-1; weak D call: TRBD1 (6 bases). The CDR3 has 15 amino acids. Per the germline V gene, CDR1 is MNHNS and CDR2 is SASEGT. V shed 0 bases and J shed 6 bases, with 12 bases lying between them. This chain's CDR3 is CASSEALQGTQPQHF. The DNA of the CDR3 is TGTGCCAGCAGTGAAGCGCTACAGGGAACTCAGCCCCAGCATTTT.

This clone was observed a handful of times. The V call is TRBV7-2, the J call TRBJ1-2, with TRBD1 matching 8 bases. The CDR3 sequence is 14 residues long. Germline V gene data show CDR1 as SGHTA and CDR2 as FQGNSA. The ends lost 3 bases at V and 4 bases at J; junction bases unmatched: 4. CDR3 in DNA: TGTGCCAGCAGCTTCTGGGACAGGCCCTATGGCTACACCTTC. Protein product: CASSFWDRPYGYTF.

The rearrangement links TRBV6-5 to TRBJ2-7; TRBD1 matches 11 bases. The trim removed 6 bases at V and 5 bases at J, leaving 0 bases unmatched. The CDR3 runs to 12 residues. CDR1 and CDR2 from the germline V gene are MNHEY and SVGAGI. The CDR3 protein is CASRDRGHEQYF. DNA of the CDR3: TGTGCCAGCAGGGACAGGGGGCACGAGCAGTACTTC.

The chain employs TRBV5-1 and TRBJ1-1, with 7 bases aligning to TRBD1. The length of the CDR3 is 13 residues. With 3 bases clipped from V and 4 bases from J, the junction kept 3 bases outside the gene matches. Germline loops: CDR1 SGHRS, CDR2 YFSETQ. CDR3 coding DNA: TGCGCCAGCAGCTCGGGACAGAGCACTGAAGCTTTCTTT. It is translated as CASSSGQSTEAFF.

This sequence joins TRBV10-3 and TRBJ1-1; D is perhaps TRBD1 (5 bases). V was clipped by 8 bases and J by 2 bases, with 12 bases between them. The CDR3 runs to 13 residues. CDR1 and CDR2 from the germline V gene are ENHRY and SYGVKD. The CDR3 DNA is TGTGCCATCGGGGCGGGAGCTAACACTGAAGCTTTCTTT. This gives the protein CAIGAGANTEAFF.

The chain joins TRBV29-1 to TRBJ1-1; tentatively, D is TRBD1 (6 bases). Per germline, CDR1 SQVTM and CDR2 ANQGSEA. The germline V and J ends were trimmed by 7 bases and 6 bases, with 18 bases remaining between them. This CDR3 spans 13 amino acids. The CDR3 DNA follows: TGCAGCGCGTCGGGGGGGCGCGGGGCTGAAGCTTTCTTT. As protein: CSASGGRGAEAFF.

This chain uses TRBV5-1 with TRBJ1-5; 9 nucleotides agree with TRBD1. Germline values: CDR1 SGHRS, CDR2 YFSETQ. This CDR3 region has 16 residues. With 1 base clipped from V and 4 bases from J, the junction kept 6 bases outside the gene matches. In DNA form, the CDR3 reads TGCGCCAGCAGCTTGTCCGGGACAGGGCCTAATCAGCCCCAGCATTTT. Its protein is CASSLSGTGPNQPQHF.